This TCR beta chain is from a study of T cell responses to AZD1222 COVID-19 vaccine. A note on this clone: Its antigen remains unidentified.

The repertoire was sequenced with immunoSEQ multiplex PCR; TCRdb's copy has only in-frame clones and lacks some. The sample yields approximately 170,000 clones, 94% seen once. Study-wide results and caveats: Vaccine-associated CD4 TCRs ranged over spike, dominating at 160-218 and 743-854.

CDR1 is KGHSH and CDR2 is LQKENI in the germline V gene. The V segment lost 1 base and the J segment 2 bases; nucleotides outside the gene matches: 2. The CDR3 runs 14 residues. The chain links TRBV18 to TRBJ2-7; TRBD2 aligns across 7 bases. The source is an adult who received the AZD1222 COVID-19 vaccine. Sample: peripheral blood, taken 28 days after the second AZD1222 dose. This CDR3 is CASSPRDYAYEQYF. CDR3 DNA: TGTGCCAGCTCACCACGGGACTACGCCTACGAGCAGTACTTC. Looking up the rest from reference TRBV18 and TRBJ2-7 gives the full variable domain: NAGVMQNPRHLVRRRGQEARLRCSPMKGHSHVYWYRQLPEEGLKFMVYLQKENIIDESGMPKERFSAEFPKEGPSILRIQQVVRGDSAAYFCASSPRDYAYEQYFGPGTRLTVT.